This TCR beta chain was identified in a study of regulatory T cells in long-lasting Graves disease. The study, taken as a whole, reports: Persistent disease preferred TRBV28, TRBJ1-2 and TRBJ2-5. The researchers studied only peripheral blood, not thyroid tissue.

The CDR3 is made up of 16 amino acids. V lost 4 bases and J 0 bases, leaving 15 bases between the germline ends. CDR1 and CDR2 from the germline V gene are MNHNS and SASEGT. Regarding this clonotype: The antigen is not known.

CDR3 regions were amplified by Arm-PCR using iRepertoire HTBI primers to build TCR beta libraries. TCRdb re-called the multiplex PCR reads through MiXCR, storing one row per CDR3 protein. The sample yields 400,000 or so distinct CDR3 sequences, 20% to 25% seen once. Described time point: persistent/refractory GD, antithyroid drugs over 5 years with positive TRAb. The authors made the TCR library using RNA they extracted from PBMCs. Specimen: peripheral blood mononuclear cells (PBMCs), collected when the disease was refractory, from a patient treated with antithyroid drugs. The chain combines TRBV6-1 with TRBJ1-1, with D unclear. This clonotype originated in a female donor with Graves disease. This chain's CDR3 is CASSGGLLAMNTEAFF. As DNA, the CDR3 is TGTGCCAGCAGTGGGGGTCTGTTGGCAATGAACACTGAAGCTTTCTTT.